The 18 T cell receptor beta chains in this list originate from one sample, sequenced in a study of T cells in women clearing cervical HPV infection. Using immunoSEQ multiplex PCR, the repertoire was profiled, and TCRdb retains in-frame clones only, with some absent. This repertoire includes some 39,000 clones. Sequences were obtained from blood buffy coat. These TCRs come from a woman aged 18-70 years with a cervical HPV16 infection that either progressed to CIN3+ or cleared (not recorded which).

The covered CDR3 bases are TGTGCCAGCAGCTTGGGAGGGGGCGATAATTCACCC. Translation gives CASSLGGGDNSP. Given in full, the CDR3 is CASSLGGGDNSPLHF. The chain links TRBV7-9 to TRBJ1-6; 7 bases map to TRBD1. The read ends 3 residues shy of where the CDR3 ends; the end is completed using the germline J gene. Germline CDR1 and CDR2: SEHNR and FQNEAQ (reference sequence). The ends lost 3 bases at V and 5 bases at J; junction bases unmatched: 4. The CDR3 runs 15 residues. The full variable domain, completed using reference TRBV7-9 and TRBJ1-6, is DTGVSQNPRHKITKRGQNVTFRCDPISEHNRLYWYRQTLGQGPEFLTYFQNEAQLEKSRLLSDRFSAERPKGSFSTLEIQRTEQGDSAMYLCASSLGGGDNSPLHFGNGTRLTVT.

With respect to this clone: Coverage ceases 3 residues before the CDR3 finishes, and the germline J gene fills in the end. The chain joins TRBV7-6 to TRBJ2-3, with 8 nucleotides matching TRBD2. The CDR3 extends over 17 amino acids. Germline CDR1 is SGHVS and CDR2 is FNYEAQ. Partial CDR3 DNA: TGTGCCAGCAGCTTAGATGATAGCGGGGCCCCCCAAGAGACG. Its translation is CASSLDDSGAPQET. Given in full, the CDR3 is CASSLDDSGAPQETQYF.

The covered CDR3 bases are TGTGCCAGCAGCACCTGGACAGCCATAGGAGAGACG. This sequence encodes CASSTWTAIGET. The whole CDR3 protein is CASSTWTAIGETQYF. The chain links TRBV11-2 to TRBJ2-3, with D possibly TRBD1 on 6 matching bases. The read falls 3 residues short of the CDR3 end, and the missing part is taken from the germline J gene. From germline, CDR1 is SGHAT and CDR2 FQNNGV. CDR3 size: 15 residues.

A remark on this clone: The read halts 3 residues ahead of the CDR3 end, with the missing end drawn from the germline J gene. The chain couples TRBV6-1 to TRBJ1-1; D gene ambiguous. V shed 1 base and J shed 5 bases, with 11 bases lying between them. The CDR3 is 14 amino acids. The germline V gene encodes CDR1 MNHNS and CDR2 SASEGT. This CDR3 is CASSEGARGTEAFF. Incomplete CDR3 DNA: TGTGCCAGCAGTGAAGGAGCACGGGGTACTGAA.

A word on this clone: The read ends 3 residues early relative to the CDR3; the germline J gene fills the gap. The chain joins TRBV18 to TRBJ1-4; D call uncertain. Germline loops: CDR1 KGHSH, CDR2 LQKENI. This CDR3 is 14 amino acids long. The CDR3 sequence: CASSPGGSRPPLFF. The CDR3 bases that were read are TGTGCCAGCTCACCAGGAGGGTCTCGTCCACCA.

As for this clone: The read falls 3 residues short of the CDR3 end, and the missing part is taken from the germline J gene. The chain joins TRBV6-2 or TRBV6-3 to TRBJ1-1; D might be TRBD1 (5 bases). The length of the CDR3 is 16 residues. Germline CDR1 MNHEY, CDR2 SVGEGT. The V end was cut by 2 bases, the J end by 4 bases, with 17 bases between. The part of the CDR3 DNA that was read is TGTGCCAGCAGTTACGGGGGACTGAGCATGAGCACTGAA. This codes for CASSYGGLSMSTE. The CDR3 in full is CASSYGGLSMSTEAFF.

With regard to this clone: The CDR3 end lies 3 residues beyond the end of the read and is filled in from the germline J gene. The rearrangement uses TRBV3-1 (or the pseudogene TRBV3-2) and TRBJ2-2; 9 bases map to TRBD2. In germline, CDR1 is LGHDT, CDR2 YNNKEL (reference sequence). Unmatched junction bases numbered 18, after V lost 2 bases and J lost 5 bases. The CDR3 extends over 20 amino acids. CDR3 residues: CASSQTAANSGGFGTGELFF. The part of the CDR3 DNA that was read is TGTGCCAGCAGCCAAACAGCAGCAAATAGCGGGGGCTTTGGGACCGGGGAG.

CDR3 DNA (partial): TGTGCCAGCAGCTGGGCAGGGGGCATCACCGGGGAG. It yields the protein CASSWAGGITGE. From start to end, the CDR3 is CASSWAGGITGELFF. J is TRBJ2-2 and V is TRBV13; 8 nucleotides align to TRBD1. The CDR3 end lies 3 residues beyond the end of the read and is filled in from the germline J gene. In germline, CDR1 is PRHDT, CDR2 FYEKMQ (reference sequence). Trimming removed 4 bases from V and 4 bases from J; junction bases left unmatched: 5. CDR3 length: 15 residues.

As to this clone: The read stops 3 residues short of the end of the CDR3; the missing end is completed from the germline J gene. This rearrangement joins TRBV6-1 to TRBJ2-7; tentative D call: TRBD2 (5 bases). Trimming took 1 base from V and 2 from J, leaving 9 bases between them. The CDR3 spans 14 residues. Germline values: CDR1 MNHNS, CDR2 SASEGT. The CDR3 DNA, read in part, is TGTGCCAGCAGTGAAGGCGGGTTCCCCTACGAG. This encodes CASSEGGFPYE. The whole CDR3 reads CASSEGGFPYEQYF.

A word on this clone: The read terminates 3 residues ahead of where the CDR3 ends, so the germline J gene completes it. The chain uses TRBV19 and TRBJ2-4, with 8 bases lining up with TRBD2. Germline assignment: CDR1 LNHDA and CDR2 SQIVND (reference sequence). The CDR3 spans 16 residues. Incomplete CDR3 DNA: TGTGCCAGTACCGACGGGGGGGCGCGGGTCGATCAGCCT. Its translation: CASTDGGARVDQP. The entire CDR3 is CASTDGGARVDQPQYF.

With regard to this clone: Read data end 3 residues before the CDR3 end; the end is taken from the germline J gene. The genes are TRBV30 and TRBJ2-3; no reliable D call. This CDR3 has 12 residues. Germline values: CDR1 GTSNPN, CDR2 SVGIG (reference sequence). Trimming cost V 1 base and J 3 bases, with 5 bases left between them. Partial CDR3 DNA: TGTGCCTGGAGTGAGGTAACAGATACG. Protein: CAWSEVTDT. The whole CDR3 sequence reads CAWSEVTDTQYF. Full variable domain (outside the CDR3, taken from reference TRBV30 and TRBJ2-3): SQTIHQWPATLVQPVGSPLSLECTVEGTSNPNLYWYRQAAGRGLQLLFYSVGIGQISSEVPQNLSASRPQDRQFILSSKKLLLSDSGFYLCAWSEVTDTQYFGPGTRLTVL.

On this clone itself: The sequence runs out 3 residues before the end of the CDR3; the remainder is reconstructed from the germline J gene. The gene calls are TRBV18 and TRBJ2-4; TRBD1 might be the D (8 bases). Germline V gene data show CDR1 as KGHSH and CDR2 as LQKENI. The CDR3 has 20 residues. CDR3 DNA (partial): TGTGCCAGCTCACCACGGTCACTGCCGGAGACTTTGGACAGGGACTATGGT. It translates to CASSPRSLPETLDRDYG. The entire CDR3 reads CASSPRSLPETLDRDYGQYF.

Details on this clone: The observed sequence ends 3 residues before the CDR3 terminus, with the missing tail filled in from the germline J gene. V gene TRBV19 combines with J gene TRBJ1-3; no definite D call. Germline V CDR1 and CDR2: LNHDA, SQIVND (reference sequence). V was trimmed by 9 bases and J by 4 bases, leaving 10 bases between them. This CDR3 is built from 12 residues. The CDR3 sequence: CASTVGGNTIYF. CDR3 bases read: TGTGCCAGCACAGTTGGGGGAAACACC. The complete variable domain, with remaining parts taken from reference TRBV19 and TRBJ1-3, reads DGGITQSPKYLFRKEGQNVTLSCEQNLNHDAMYWYRQDPGQGLRLIYYSQIVNDFQKGDIAEGYSVSREKKESFPLTVTSAQKNPTAFYLCASTVGGNTIYFGEGSWLTVV.

Of note for this clone: Read sequence stops 3 residues before the CDR3 end, and the germline J gene provides the missing end. The J gene is TRBJ1-6, the V gene TRBV19; weak D call: TRBD1 (6 bases). The CDR3 is made up of 14 amino acids. CDR1 LNHDA and CDR2 SQIVND come from the germline V gene (reference sequence). The germline V and J ends were trimmed by 2 bases and 6 bases, with 8 bases remaining between them. The CDR3 loop is CASSIPRGNSPLHF. The CDR3 bases that were read are TGTGCCAGTAGTATACCCAGGGGTAATTCACCC. Based on the CDR3 plus reference TRBV19 and TRBJ1-6, the full variable domain is DGGITQSPKYLFRKEGQNVTLSCEQNLNHDAMYWYRQDPGQGLRLIYYSQIVNDFQKGDIAEGYSVSREKKESFPLTVTSAQKNPTAFYLCASSIPRGNSPLHFGNGTRLTVT.

On this clone itself: Coverage ceases 3 residues before the CDR3 finishes, and the germline J gene fills in the end. The V gene is TRBV15, the J gene TRBJ2-3, with 7 bases identical to TRBD1. There are 15 residues in the CDR3. Germline CDR1 is LNHNV and CDR2 is YYDKDF (reference sequence). The V and J ends lost 3 bases and 2 bases, in that order; junction bases with no gene match: 5. CDR3 DNA (partial): TGTGCCACCAGCAGCCACAGGGGTCTCACAGATACG. Encoded protein: CATSSHRGLTDT. In full, the CDR3 reads CATSSHRGLTDTQYF.

To note about this clone: The read terminates 3 residues before the CDR3 end, so the remaining end is supplied by the germline J gene. The chain joins TRBV29-1 to TRBJ1-1, with D maybe TRBD1 (5 bases). This CDR3 has 15 amino acids. Germline CDR1 reads SQVTM; CDR2 reads ANQGSEA. Between the trimmed V and J ends, which lost 2 bases and 4 bases, there was a span of 17 bases. CDR3 sequence reads: CSVESYGQGGTEAFF. The covered CDR3 bases are TGCAGCGTTGAAAGTTATGGGCAGGGTGGCACTGAA.

As for this clone: The read finishes 3 residues shy of the CDR3 end, and the germline J gene is used to complete it. The chain employs TRBV6-2 or TRBV6-3 and TRBJ2-2; 10 bases are shared with TRBD1. CDR1 and CDR2 (germline): MNHEY, SVGEGT. With V trimmed by 6 bases and J by 2 bases, 9 bases remained unmatched. The CDR3 has 17 residues. CDR3 bases read: TGTGCCAGCAGCAGACTGACAGGGGGCATCAACACCGGGGAG. Translated: CASSRLTGGINTGE. The full CDR3 sequence reads CASSRLTGGINTGELFF.

Comment on this clone: Germline is not matched at one junction end, which may reflect a read error. The read terminates 3 residues before the CDR3 end, so the remaining end is supplied by the germline J gene. Other DNA sequences within the sample encode an identical CDR3. The chain joins TRBV7-6 to TRBJ1-3, with 7 bases fitting TRBD1. This CDR3 is built from 16 residues. The germline CDR1 and CDR2 sequences are SGHVS and FNYEAQ. The CDR3 loop reads CASSPEDRLTGNTIYF. CDR3 bases read: TGTGCCAGCAGCCCAGAGGACAGGTTGACAGGAAACACT.